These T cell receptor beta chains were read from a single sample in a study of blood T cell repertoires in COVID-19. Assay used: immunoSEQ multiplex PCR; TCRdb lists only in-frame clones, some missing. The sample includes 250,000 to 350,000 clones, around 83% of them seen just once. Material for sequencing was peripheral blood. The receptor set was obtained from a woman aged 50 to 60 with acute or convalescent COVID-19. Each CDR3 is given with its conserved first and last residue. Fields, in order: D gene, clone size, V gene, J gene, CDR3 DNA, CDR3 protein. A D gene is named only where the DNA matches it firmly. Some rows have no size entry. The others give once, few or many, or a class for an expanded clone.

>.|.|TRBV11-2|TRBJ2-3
TGTGCCAGCAGCTTAAGAGCGGGCACAGATACGCAGTATTTT
CASSLRAGTDTQYF
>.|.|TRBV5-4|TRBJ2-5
TGTGCCAGCAGCTTGGGGGGCTGGAGCCAAGAGACCCAGTACTTC
CASSLGGWSQETQYF
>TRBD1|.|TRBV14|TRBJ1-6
TGTGCCAGCAGCCAAGAATCAGGGGGCTTTTCACCCCTCCACTTT
CASSQESGGFSPLHF
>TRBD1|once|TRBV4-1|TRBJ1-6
TGCGCCAGCAGCCAAGACTCTACCGGGACAGGATATTCACCCCTCCACTTT
CASSQDSTGTGYSPLHF
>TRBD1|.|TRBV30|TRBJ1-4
TGTGCCTCTTCGGACAGGGAGAAACTGTTTTTT
CASSDREKLFF
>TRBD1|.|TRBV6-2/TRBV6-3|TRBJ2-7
TGTGCCAGCAGTTACTGGAGGACAGGCCGGAACGAGCAGTACTTC
CASSYWRTGRNEQYF
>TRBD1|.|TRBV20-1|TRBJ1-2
TGCAGTGCTAGTCAGGGGGACGGGTCGATAAGCGGCTACACCTTC
CSASQGDGSISGYTF
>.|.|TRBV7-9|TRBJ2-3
TGTGCCAGCAGCTTACTGGTGGGGCCAGATACGCAGTATTTT
CASSLLVGPDTQYF
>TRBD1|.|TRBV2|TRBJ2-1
TGTGCCAGCAAGTCCGGGACAGGGGGGGGATCCTACAATGAGCAGTTCTTC
CASKSGTGGGSYNEQFF
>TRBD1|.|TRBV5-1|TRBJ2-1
TGCGCCAGCAGCTCGCTACAGGGGAACAATGAGCAGTTCTTC
CASSSLQGNNEQFF
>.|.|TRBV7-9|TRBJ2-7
TGTGCCAGCAGCGCGACAGTCTCCTACGAGCAGTACTTC
CASSATVSYEQYF
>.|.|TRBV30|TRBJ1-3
TGTGCCTGGAGTTGGGCGGGGAGTCCTGGAAACACCATATATTTT
CAWSWAGSPGNTIYF
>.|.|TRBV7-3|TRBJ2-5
TGTGCCAGCAGCTTATACCCGGGGGTAGGGGAGACCCAGTACTTC
CASSLYPGVGETQYF
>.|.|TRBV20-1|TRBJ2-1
TGCAGTGCTCAGGCGGGCAATGAGCAGTTCTTC
CSAQAGNEQFF
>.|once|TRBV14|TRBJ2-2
TGTGCCAGCAGCCGAGGCGGGGAGCTGTTTTTT
CASSRGGELFF
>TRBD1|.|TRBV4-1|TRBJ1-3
TGCGCCAGCAGCCAACTGGGACAGGGAATTGGAAACACCATATATTTT
CASSQLGQGIGNTIYF
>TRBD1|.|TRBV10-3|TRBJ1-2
TGTGCCATCAGTGGACAGGGGAACTATGGCTACACCTTC
CAISGQGNYGYTF
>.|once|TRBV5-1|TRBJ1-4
TGCGCCAGCGCCGACGGGAGAGGGGAAAAACTGTTTTTT
CASADGRGEKLFF
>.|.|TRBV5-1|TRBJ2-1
TGCGCCACCGCCATCAGGGGCAATGAGCAGTTCTTC
CATAIRGNEQFF
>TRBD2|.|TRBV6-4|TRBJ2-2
TGTGCCAGCAGTGACGGCGGGGGGACCGGGGAGCTGTTTTTT
CASSDGGGTGELFF
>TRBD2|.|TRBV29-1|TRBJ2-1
TGCAGCGTTGATACAGCGGGAGGGCCTATTGAGCAGTTCTTC
CSVDTAGGPIEQFF
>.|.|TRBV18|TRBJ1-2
TGTGCCAGCTCACCACCGGGACACCTAAACTATGGCTACACCTTC
CASSPPGHLNYGYTF
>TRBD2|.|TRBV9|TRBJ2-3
TGTGCCAGCAGCGTAGAATCGGGGGGGACCACAGATACGCAGTATTTT
CASSVESGGTTDTQYF
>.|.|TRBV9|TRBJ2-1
TGTGCCAGCAGCCCGCTAGCGCCTACCTACAATGAGCAGTTCTTC
CASSPLAPTYNEQFF
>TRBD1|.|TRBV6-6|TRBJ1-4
TGTGCCAGCAGCCGGGACAGAAGTGAAAAACTGTTTTTT
CASSRDRSEKLFF
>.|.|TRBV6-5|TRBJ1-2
TGTGCCAGCAGTTACTCGGCGGCCGTCGGGGAGGATGGCTACACCTTC
CASSYSAAVGEDGYTF
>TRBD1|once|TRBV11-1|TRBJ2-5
TGTGCCAGCAGCTTAGGGACAGGGGAAGAGACCCAGTACTTC
CASSLGTGEETQYF
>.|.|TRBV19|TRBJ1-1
TGTGCCAGTAGTATAGGACGTCGACCAGGGACTGAAGCTTTCTTT
CASSIGRRPGTEAFF
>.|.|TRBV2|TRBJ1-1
TGTGCCAGCAGACTCAGGGTGATGAACACTGAAGCTTTCTTT
CASRLRVMNTEAFF
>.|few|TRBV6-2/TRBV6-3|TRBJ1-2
TGTGCCAGCAGCATTATGACAGGATCCAACTATGGCTACACCTTC
CASSIMTGSNYGYTF
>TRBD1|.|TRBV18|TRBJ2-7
TGTGCCAGCTCACCACCTCGCGGACAGGGGACCCACGAGCAGTACTTC
CASSPPRGQGTHEQYF
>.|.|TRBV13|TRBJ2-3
TGTGCCAGCGAACCCGGCGGGACTAGCACAGATACGCAGTATTTT
CASEPGGTSTDTQYF
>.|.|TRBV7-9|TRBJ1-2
TGTGCCAGCAGCTTAGCGGCAGGTCCCTATGGCTACACCTTC
CASSLAAGPYGYTF
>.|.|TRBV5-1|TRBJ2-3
TGCGCCAGTAAGACCGGCGGCAGCACAGATACGCAGTATTTT
CASKTGGSTDTQYF
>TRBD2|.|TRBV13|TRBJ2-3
TGTGCCAGCAGCCCCACGCAGGGACTAGCGGAGTTTAGCACAGATACGCAGTATTTT
CASSPTQGLAEFSTDTQYF
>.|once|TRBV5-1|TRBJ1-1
TGCGCCAGCAGTACCCGTTTCCAGGGCGAGGCTGAAGCTTTCTTT
CASSTRFQGEAEAFF
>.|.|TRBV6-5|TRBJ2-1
TGTGCCGGCGCAGGGGACGGACACAATGAGCAGTTCTTC
CAGAGDGHNEQFF
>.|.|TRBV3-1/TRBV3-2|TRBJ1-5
TGTGCCAGCAGCCCAGCGGGGGGGGGCGATAGTCAGCCCCAGCATTTT
CASSPAGGGDSQPQHF
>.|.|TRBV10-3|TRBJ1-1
TGTGCCATCAGTGAGTTTATGAACACTGAAGCTTTCTTT
CAISEFMNTEAFF
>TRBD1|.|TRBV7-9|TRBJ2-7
TGTGCCAGCAGCTTAACAGGGGCCGACCGCTCCGAGCAGTACTTC
CASSLTGADRSEQYF
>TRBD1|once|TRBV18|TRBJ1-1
TGTGCCAGCTCACCCCGGACAGGGGACGGCACTGAAGCTTTCTTT
CASSPRTGDGTEAFF
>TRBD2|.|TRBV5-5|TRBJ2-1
TGTGCCAGCAGCCCGTCACTAGCGGGTTTGAGCAATGAGCAGTTCTTC
CASSPSLAGLSNEQFF
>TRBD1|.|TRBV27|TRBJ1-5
TGTGCCAGCGGCGTTCCATGGACAGGGGGAAGGAATCAGCCCCAGCATTTT
CASGVPWTGGRNQPQHF